One sample yielded the 30 T cell receptor beta chains listed below, sequenced in a study of beta chain features in type 1 diabetes. Their antigen targets remain unknown. The entirety of the isolated RNA underwent reverse transcription, so expressed TCRB transcripts were sequenced. Assay: immunoSEQ multiplex PCR; the TCRdb copy retains only in-frame clones and omits some. This repertoire shows 200,000 to 300,000 clones, over 11% found once; its top ten account for approximately 0.018%. Whole-study findings and limits: For Type 1 diabetes patients, all four CD4+ subsets carried TCRB CDR3s that were moderately but significantly shorter.

Sequencing was done on a sample of naive CD4+ T cells from blood. These receptors were taken from a man between 25 and 39 years old with type 1 diabetes.

The V and J genes are TRBV9 and TRBJ2-5; TRBD1 aligns across 8 bases. The germline V gene has CDR1 SGDLS and CDR2 YYNGEE. V trimming: 8 bases; J trimming: 1 base; junction bases outside the gene matches: 1. The CDR3 is 12 residues long. CDR3 in amino acids: CASGQGQETQYF. Written as DNA, the CDR3 is TGTGCCAGTGGACAGGGCCAAGAGACCCAGTACTTC.

The chain joins TRBV11-2 to TRBJ2-7, with D perhaps TRBD1 (5 bases). Deletions cut 5 bases from V and 2 bases from J, with 10 bases between. This CDR3 contains 13 residues. The germline V gene has CDR1 SGHAT and CDR2 FQNNGV. The CDR3 sequence is CASSLTDTYEQYF. DNA of the CDR3: TGTGCCAGCAGCCTGACAGATACCTACGAGCAGTACTTC.

In this sample, this clone turned up a few times. This chain joins TRBV9 and TRBJ2-3, with D possibly being TRBD2 (5 bases). V shed 0 bases and J shed 0 bases, with 11 bases lying between them. This CDR3 region has 16 residues. CDR1 SGDLS and CDR2 YYNGEE come from the germline V gene. The CDR3 sequence: CASSVASGPSTDTQYF. In DNA, the CDR3 is TGTGCCAGCAGCGTAGCGAGCGGCCCCAGCACAGATACGCAGTATTTT.

This clone has only a few counts. The chain combines TRBV28 with TRBJ1-1; unclear D gene. The CDR3 length is 11 residues. CDR1 MDHEN and CDR2 SYDVKM come from the germline V gene. V gave up 7 bases and J gave up 8 bases, with 11 bases separating them. The chain's CDR3 is CASTVRWEAFF. In DNA form, the CDR3 reads TGTGCCAGCACCGTCCGGTGGGAAGCTTTCTTT.

The chain employs TRBV11-2 and TRBJ1-2; D not resolved. The CDR3 totals 12 residues. The V end lost 5 bases, the J end lost 10 bases, and 14 bases lay between the germline ends. Germline-derived CDR1 and CDR2 are SGHAT and FQNNGV. The CDR3 protein is CASSPTARLYTF. CDR3 nucleotide sequence: TGTGCCAGCAGCCCTACCGCGAGACTCTACACCTTC.

This clone was detected a few times. V gene TRBV19 combines with J gene TRBJ1-2, with TRBD1 matching 7 bases. J was trimmed by 4 bases and V by 7 bases; bases with no gene match: 9. Germline CDR1 is LNHDA and CDR2 is SQIVND (reference sequence). This CDR3 is built from 14 residues. CDR3 DNA sequence: TGTGCCAGTACCGCTTTACGGGACAGCTATGGCTACACCTTC. Its protein product is CASTALRDSYGYTF.

The chain links TRBV5-1 to TRBJ1-2, with a weak D call TRBD1 (5 bases). Germline V lookup: CDR1 SGHRS, CDR2 YFSETQ. There are 15 residues in the CDR3. Trimming removed 3 bases from V and 2 bases from J, with 14 bases in between. The CDR3 DNA reads TGCGCCAGCAGCTCGGGCCAGGGTTCCAACTATGGCTACACCTTC. It translates to CASSSGQGSNYGYTF.

This clone was recorded a few times. The chain links TRBV5-6 to TRBJ2-7; 8 bases line up with TRBD1. The CDR3 has 17 residues. V was clipped by 5 bases and J by 6 bases; unmatched bases: 19. Germline V gives CDR1 SGHDT, CDR2 YYEEEE. DNA of the CDR3: TGTGCCAGCAGTTTTCCATTTGGCCCGGGACAGGACGTCGAGCAGTACTTC. Translated: CASSFPFGPGQDVEQYF.

The chain links TRBV6-5 to TRBJ2-2, with D unresolved. V was clipped by 6 bases and J by 6 bases, with 14 bases between them. This CDR3 comprises 14 residues. Germline V gene sequence: CDR1 MNHEY, CDR2 SVGAGI. The CDR3 DNA reads TGTGCCAGCAGAACAGTGGGTACCTCCGGGGAGCTGTTTTTT. Its protein is CASRTVGTSGELFF.

In its sample, this clone was seen a few times. This sequence joins TRBV28 and TRBJ2-1, with 12 bases aligning to TRBD2. Germline CDR1 and CDR2: MDHEN and SYDVKM. Unmatched junction bases numbered 6, after V lost 6 bases and J lost 9 bases. The CDR3 loop spans 14 amino acids. The CDR3 DNA reads TGTGCCAGCAGGCCGCTACTAGCGGGAGGTGAGCAGTTCTTC. Translating it yields CASRPLLAGGEQFF.

This clone has just a few counts. The rearrangement links TRBV5-4 to TRBJ1-2, with D perhaps matching TRBD1 (6 bases). The length of the CDR3 is 15 residues. CDR1 and CDR2 from the germline V gene are SGHNT and YYREEE (reference sequence). V lost 3 bases and J lost 8, with 20 bases in between. For the CDR3, the DNA is TGTGCCAGCAGCTCGGATCAGGGGATACTTCACGGCTACACCTTC. The encoded protein is CASSSDQGILHGYTF. The full variable domain, in which reference TRBV5-4 and TRBJ1-2 provide the parts outside the CDR3, is ETGVTQSPTHLIKTRGQQVTLRCSSQSGHNTVSWYQQALGQGPQFIFQYYREEENGRGNFPPRFSGLQFPNYSSELNVNALELDDSALYLCASSSDQGILHGYTFGSGTRLTVV.

The chain is built from TRBV23-1 and TRBJ2-5; a weak D match, TRBD2 (5 bases). The J call could be wrong; TRBJ2-7 is a better fit for the DNA end. TRBV23-1 is filed as an ORF, its function uncertain. The CDR3 is 16 residues long. The CDR3 DNA follows: TGCGCCAGCAGTCAATCATCGCGCGGGCAGGCCTACGAGCAGTACTTC. Translating it yields CASSQSSRGQAYEQYF.

This sequence joins TRBV7-2 and TRBJ1-5; the D is unclear. The CDR3 has 15 amino acids. V lost 5 bases and J 0 bases, leaving 11 bases between the germline ends. Germline V gene lookup returns CDR1 SGHTA and CDR2 FQGNSA. The CDR3 spells CASSPEGDSNQPQHF. The DNA for the CDR3 is TGTGCCAGCAGCCCGGAGGGAGATAGCAATCAGCCCCAGCATTTT.

This clone was picked up a small number of times. V usage is TRBV2 and J usage is TRBJ2-7, with D tentatively TRBD2 (6 bases). CDR1 and CDR2 from the germline V gene are SNHLY and FYNNEI. V dropped 8 bases and J dropped 3 bases, with 23 bases sitting between them. The CDR3 spans 16 residues. The DNA of the CDR3 is TGTGCCAGCGACGATACTCTAGTGGGAGGCCACTACGAGCAGTACTTC. Protein product: CASDDTLVGGHYEQYF. The variable domain in full, completed from reference TRBV2 and TRBJ2-7, reads EPEVTQTPSHQVTQMGQEVILRCVPISNHLYFYWYRQILGQKVEFLVSFYNNEISEKSEIFDDQFSVERPDGSNFTLKIRSTKLEDSAMYFCASDDTLVGGHYEQYFGPGTRLTVT.

This clone showed up just a few times. The chain combines TRBV7-9 with TRBJ2-1; 9 nucleotides align to TRBD1. Germline CDR1 reads SEHNR; CDR2 reads FQNEAQ (reference sequence). The V segment lost 6 bases and the J segment 4 bases; nucleotides outside the gene matches: 7. This CDR3 region has 15 residues. CDR3 in DNA: TGTGCCAGCAGTTCGACAGGGGGGGAATACAATGAGCAGTTCTTC. Encoded protein: CASSSTGGEYNEQFF.

This rearrangement joins TRBV9 to TRBJ2-5, with 7 bases identical to TRBD2. CDR1 is SGDLS, CDR2 YYNGEE, per germline. The trim removed 0 bases at V and 1 base at J, leaving 9 bases unmatched. The CDR3 contains 17 residues. The CDR3 bases are TGTGCCAGCAGCGTAGCAGTGGGGGGGGGTTTCCAAGAGACCCAGTACTTC. Translating gives CASSVAVGGGFQETQYF.

V and J are TRBV5-4 and TRBJ1-2, with 7 bases fitting TRBD1. Per the germline V gene, CDR1 is SGHNT and CDR2 is YYREEE (reference sequence). The V gene end was trimmed by 4 bases and the J gene end by 4 bases; junction bases not matched to a gene: 10. The CDR3 is made up of 15 amino acids. The CDR3 coding sequence is TGTGCCAGCAGCCCAGGGACAGATCCCCTCTATGGCTACACCTTC. This codes for CASSPGTDPLYGYTF.

The V and J genes are TRBV5-4 and TRBJ1-1; the D gene is possibly TRBD1 (6 bases). Deletions cut 3 bases from V and 5 bases from J, with 14 bases between. The CDR3 spans 14 residues. The germline V gene encodes CDR1 SGHNT and CDR2 YYREEE (reference sequence). This CDR3 reads CASSWPGGATEAFF. Here the CDR3 DNA reads TGTGCCAGCAGCTGGCCGGGGGGCGCGACTGAAGCTTTCTTT.

The chain joins TRBV5-1 to TRBJ2-7, with 9 bases fitting TRBD1. CDR3 length: 14 amino acids. Germline CDR1 reads SGHRS; CDR2 reads YFSETQ. The junction had 6 bases not matched to a gene; V was cut back by 4 bases and J by 4 bases. This CDR3 is CASSAGQGEYEQYF. CDR3 in DNA: TGCGCCAGCAGCGCGGGACAGGGAGAATACGAGCAGTACTTC.

The rearrangement links TRBV2 to TRBJ2-7; 7 nucleotides line up with TRBD1. The J segment lost 5 bases and the V segment lost 4 bases, leaving 8 bases of the junction unmatched. The CDR3 consists of 14 residues. The germline V gene encodes CDR1 SNHLY and CDR2 FYNNEI. CDR3 in amino acids: CASSAGQVIHEQYF. CDR3 DNA: TGTGCCAGCAGTGCCGGACAGGTTATCCACGAGCAGTACTTC.

This clone was counted between two and nine times. V is TRBV5-1 and J is TRBJ2-7; 11 bases are a match to TRBD1. Unmatched junction bases numbered 9, after V lost 4 bases and J lost 9 bases. CDR1 SGHRS and CDR2 YFSETQ come from the germline V gene. This CDR3 spans 14 amino acids. The DNA for the CDR3 is TGCGCCAGCAGCGCTAGGGGACAGGGGGAGAGGCAGTACTTC. It encodes CASSARGQGERQYF.

This clone was seen more than once but under ten times. CDR3 in amino acids: CASRLAATGELFF. The CDR3 DNA sequence: TGTGCCTCCCGTTTGGCGGCCACCGGGGAGCTGTTTTTT. The chain has TRBV10-3 and TRBJ2-2; D not certain. CDR1 is ENHRY, CDR2 SYGVKD, per germline. V was shortened by 11 bases and J by 4 bases, with 14 bases between the two germline ends. The CDR3 has 13 amino acids.

In its sample, this clone was seen a few times. This chain joins TRBV2 and TRBJ2-1, with a possible D match to TRBD1 (6 bases). V lost 7 bases and J 3 bases, leaving 13 bases between the germline ends. Germline V gene lookup returns CDR1 SNHLY and CDR2 FYNNEI. The CDR3 loop spans 14 amino acids. For the CDR3, the DNA is TGTGCCAGCACGAAGCCGGGACACTACAATGAGCAGTTCTTC. Its protein is CASTKPGHYNEQFF. Combining the CDR3 with reference TRBV2 and TRBJ2-1 gives the whole variable domain EPEVTQTPSHQVTQMGQEVILRCVPISNHLYFYWYRQILGQKVEFLVSFYNNEISEKSEIFDDQFSVERPDGSNFTLKIRSTKLEDSAMYFCASTKPGHYNEQFFGPGTRLTVL.

In its sample, this clone was seen a few times. J is TRBJ1-4 and V is TRBV6-5, with a tentative D call TRBD1 (5 bases). Trimming pared 5 bases from V and 0 bases from J, leaving 10 bases between. The CDR3 has 15 residues. Looked up from germline, CDR1 is MNHEY and CDR2 is SVGAGI. In DNA form, the CDR3 reads TGTGCCAGCAGTCCAGAAGGGGCAACTAATGAAAAACTGTTTTTT. Translated: CASSPEGATNEKLFF.

This chain joins TRBV27 and TRBJ1-4, with 10 nucleotides matching TRBD1. Germline trimming cut 6 bases from V and 5 bases from J; bases unmatched to any gene: 6. Looked up from germline, CDR1 is MNHEY and CDR2 is SMNVEV (reference sequence). This CDR3 has 15 amino acids. The CDR3 coding sequence is TGTGCCAGCAGCGACCCGGGACAGGGGAATGAAAAACTGTTTTTT. Protein: CASSDPGQGNEKLFF.

The chain links TRBV27 to TRBJ1-4; 9 nucleotides agree with TRBD1. Per the germline V gene, CDR1 is MNHEY and CDR2 is SMNVEV (reference sequence). Losses at the gene ends were 6 bases for V and 8 bases for J; bases not matched to a gene: 10. This CDR3 contains 15 residues. The CDR3, as DNA: TGTGCCAGCAGCGATACGGGACAGGGCGGGGAAAAACTGTTTTTT. This translates into CASSDTGQGGEKLFF. The full variable domain, with the rest looked up from reference TRBV27 and TRBJ1-4, is EAQVTQNPRYLITVTGKKLTVTCSQNMNHEYMSWYRQDPGLGLRQIYYSMNVEVTDKGDVPEGYKVSRKEKRNFPLILESPSPNQTSLYFCASSDTGQGGEKLFFGSGTQLSVL.

The chain employs TRBV10-3 and TRBJ2-3, with a weak D call TRBD2 (5 bases). Germline loops: CDR1 ENHRY, CDR2 SYGVKD. CDR3 length: 16 residues. Deletions cut 4 bases from V and 2 bases from J, with 16 bases between. For the CDR3, the DNA is TGTGCCATCAGTGTAAACGTGGGGAGCCCCACAGATACGCAGTATTTT. Translated, it gives CAISVNVGSPTDTQYF.

A few counts support this clone. V usage is TRBV14 and J usage is TRBJ2-7; no clear D. Germline V CDR1 and CDR2: SGHDN, FVKESK. V lost 4 bases to trimming and J lost 3 bases, with 13 bases between them. The length of the CDR3 is 14 residues. The CDR3 spells CASSPLTVNYEQYF. The CDR3 DNA sequence: TGTGCCAGCAGCCCACTCACCGTTAACTACGAGCAGTACTTC.

The chain has TRBV2 and TRBJ1-2, with 7 bases lining up with TRBD1. V shed 4 bases and J 8 bases; nucleotides not matched to a gene: 13. CDR1 is SNHLY, CDR2 FYNNEI, per germline. There are 15 residues in the CDR3. The chain's CDR3 is CASSARGTGADGYTF. CDR3 nucleotide sequence: TGTGCCAGCAGTGCGCGAGGTACAGGGGCCGACGGCTACACCTTC.

This clone was counted only a few times. V gene TRBV27 combines with J gene TRBJ2-3; a weak D match, TRBD1 (5 bases). CDR1 and CDR2 from the germline V gene are MNHEY and SMNVEV (reference sequence). Trimming took off 5 bases at V and 4 bases at J, with 22 bases between the two ends. CDR3 length equals 17 residues. As DNA, the CDR3 is TGTGCCAGCAGTGGCCGCCCAGGGCTATTCTACGCAGATACGCAGTATTTT. It yields the protein CASSGRPGLFYADTQYF.